Here is one T cell receptor beta chain with its context. Its antigen is currently not known. There are no base qualities to consult, and no much larger clone falls within one base. The data derive from a study of T cell responses to AZD1222 COVID-19 vaccine (dated by TCRdb to 2020 to 2023). For context, the study as a whole: A total of 240 or so trial participants underwent TCR sequencing, of whom approximately 200 had received two doses of AZD1222 and about 25 had received two doses of the MenACWY control vaccine. Trial participants were enrolled into age subgroups of 18-55, 56-69 and 70-plus years, which contained approximately 150, 28 and 58 TCR-sequenced participants, respectively. Beyond this particular receptor, the publication reports: Participants were mostly white British, with more females than males. The authors suggested clonal diversity may have been underestimated. Conclusions about previously exposed vaccinees are limited because only a handful of AZD1222 recipients were SARS-CoV-2 seropositive at baseline. Because no day 14 peak-response samples were available, the repertoires could be characterized only after the peak T cell response. Vaccine-associated CD4 TCRs spanned the whole spike protein, with dominant responses in regions 160-218 and 743-854. A significant rise in spike-specific TCR breadth and depth was observed after two AZD1222 doses relative to day 0 and relative to MenACWY recipients. In the small 56-69-year group, the increase in depth fell short of significance, most likely because of low power. Reportedly, close to half of the unique spike-specific TCRs recognized epitopes lying outside the regions that are mutated in the B.1.351 and B.1.1.7 variants.

The sample's time point label, decoded: about 28 days (+/-7) after the second vaccine dose. Because spike-specific TCR depth and breadth did not differ between the two schedules, AZD1222 recipients who got a second dose at roughly 4 weeks were pooled with those who got a second dose at roughly 12 weeks. The vaccinee samples were drawn from two UK trials, COV001 and COV002, one of which was a single-blind randomized controlled phase 2/3 trial testing AZD1222 (ChAdOx1 nCoV-19) in healthy adults. For TCRbeta chain sequencing, PBMC samples from trial participants were taken at day 0 and at day 28 after the second dose. There are 16 amino acids in the CDR3, from cysteine to phenylalanine inclusive. This entry keeps only the CDR3 DNA: 48 bases, framed from base 1. Unmatched junction bases come to 13, with V trimmed by 5 bases and J by 4 bases. CDR1 and CDR2 are read off the germline V gene as MDHEN and SYDVKM.

The CDR3 regions of human TCRbeta chains were subjected to immunosequencing. For the original study's pipeline: Repertoire TCRs were checked for matches against a reference library of SARS-CoV-2-specific TCRs that had been generated using the MIRA antigen-specificity platform. Breadth was defined as the fraction of unique TCRs that were SARS-CoV-2-associated, and depth was defined as the fraction of total T cells that were SARS-CoV-2-associated. Each spike-specific TCR was assigned to its reactive spike region and to a CD4 or CD8 class using the MIRA data. Log10-transformed breadth and depth values were compared by one-way ANOVA with Sidak's multiple comparisons tests. In its TCRdb copy, this immuneACCESS table keeps in-frame sequences only and misses some clones. Where compared with another copy, unresolved V genes explain less than half of these, and the others have no known cause. Clone size and the V and J calls come from that table; the DNA yielded D and trimming. This sample holds fewer than 150,000 clones; around 93% were observed only once. The ten largest make up approximately 7.9% of the sample.

The chain uses TRBV28 and TRBJ1-2, with 7 bases aligning to TRBD1. The clonotype originates from an adult who received the AZD1222 COVID-19 vaccine. Sample: peripheral blood, taken 28 days after the second AZD1222 dose. The DNA is TGTGCCAGCAGTACTCCCTCAGACAGGGACTTCTATGGCTACACCTTC. It is translated as CASSTPSDRDFYGYTF.